Each of the 24 T cell receptor beta chains below was sequenced from the same sample in a study of T cells in Graves' hyperthyroidism and ophthalmopathy. TCR beta CDR3 region amplification was performed from RNA transcripts. Using the HTBI primer set, a first-round RT-PCR was run on the TCR CDR3. TCRdb re-called the multiplex PCR reads through MiXCR, storing one row per CDR3 protein. The repertoire holds 300,000 to 450,000 distinct CDR3 sequences, with 13% as singletons. Source material: blood. The receptor set was obtained from a woman younger than 35 with Graves' hyperthyroidism.

This clonotype was seen repeatedly, ten times or more. The V call is TRBV3-1, the J call TRBJ1-6; tentative D call: TRBD1 (5 bases). The CDR3 has 15 residues. Trimming left V 0 bases short and J 7 bases short, with 10 bases between. Germline CDR1 reads LGHDT; CDR2 reads YNNKEL (reference sequence). This CDR3 is CASSQDVGGNSPLHF. The CDR3 coding sequence is TGTGCCAGCAGCCAAGATGTGGGGGGAAATTCACCCCTCCACTTT.

This clonotype was counted at least ten times. The chain carries TRBV20-1 and TRBJ2-1; the match to TRBD2 covers 7 bases. The germline gives CDR1 DFQATT, CDR2 SNEGSKA (reference sequence). This CDR3 contains 17 residues. Losses at the gene ends were 5 bases for V and 3 bases for J; bases not matched to a gene: 16. The CDR3 here is CSASQQPTSLFYNEQFF. The CDR3 DNA reads TGCAGTGCTTCCCAGCAGCCGACTAGCCTATTCTACAATGAGCAGTTCTTC.

This clonotype was seen many times. The rearrangement uses TRBV13 and TRBJ1-1; 7 nucleotides match TRBD1. Germline loops: CDR1 PRHDT, CDR2 FYEKMQ (reference sequence). CDR3 length: 16 residues. The ends lost 4 bases at V and 6 bases at J; junction bases unmatched: 14. CDR3 region: CASSSLYRGGPSEAFF. CDR3 coding DNA: TGTGCCAGCAGCTCTCTTTACAGGGGCGGCCCCTCTGAAGCTTTCTTT.

This clonotype was recorded a few times. The CDR3 sequence: CASITQGGGTEAFF. CDR3 in DNA: TGTGCCAGTATCACACAGGGAGGAGGCACTGAAGCTTTCTTT. The V call is TRBV19, the J call TRBJ1-1; weak D call: TRBD1 (6 bases). This CDR3 is 14 amino acids long. V dropped 7 bases and J dropped 4 bases, with 16 bases sitting between them. Germline-derived CDR1 and CDR2 are LNHDA and SQIVND (reference sequence).

This clonotype occurred many times. This rearrangement joins TRBV20-1 to TRBJ1-6, with a possible D match to TRBD1 (5 bases). Trimming stripped 1 base from V and 6 bases from J, with 10 bases between. Germline V gene lookup returns CDR1 DFQATT and CDR2 SNEGSKA (reference sequence). This CDR3 has 14 amino acids. CDR3 residues: CSARVLRGNSPLHF. In nucleotides, the CDR3 is TGCAGTGCTAGAGTTCTGAGGGGTAATTCACCCCTCCACTTT.

This clonotype was recorded at least ten times. The V and J genes are TRBV3-1 and TRBJ1-4; 7 positions agree with TRBD1. CDR1 LGHDT and CDR2 YNNKEL come from the germline V gene (reference sequence). The junction had 1 base not matched to a gene; V was cut back by 1 base and J by 5 bases. This CDR3 comprises 14 residues. The CDR3 sequence: CASSQVGQNEKLFF. The CDR3 region has the DNA TGTGCCAGCAGCCAAGTGGGACAGAATGAAAAACTGTTTTTT.

Ten or more counts support this clonotype. The V and J genes are TRBV5-1 and TRBJ2-3, with 8 bases identical to TRBD2. The CDR3 loop spans 16 amino acids. The germline gives CDR1 SGHRS, CDR2 YFSETQ. Losses at the gene ends were 6 bases for V and 0 bases for J; bases not matched to a gene: 9. The CDR3 sequence is CASTDGLADSTDTQYF. In DNA form, the CDR3 reads TGCGCCAGCACCGACGGACTAGCAGATAGCACAGATACGCAGTATTTT.

This clonotype was detected ten times or more. The chain uses TRBV6-2 or TRBV6-3 and TRBJ1-5; D gene uncertain. Trimming left V 6 bases short and J 4 bases short, with 16 bases between. The CDR3 contains 15 residues. Germline V gene data show CDR1 as MNHEY and CDR2 as SVGEGT. DNA for the CDR3: TGTGCCAGCAGCCCTGTAGGCGGCCCAAATCAGCCCCAGCATTTT. Translating it yields CASSPVGGPNQPQHF.

At least ten counts were recorded for this clonotype. The rearrangement joins TRBV28 to TRBJ1-2; TRBD1 might be the D (6 bases). Germline CDR1 reads MDHEN; CDR2 reads SYDVKM. The V gene lost 6 bases and the J gene lost 4 bases, with 18 bases spanning the gap. The CDR3 consists of 15 residues. CDR3 nucleotides: TGTGCCAGCAGGAGTGAGGGGGGGGACGCCTATGGCTACACCTTC. This translates into CASRSEGGDAYGYTF.

This clonotype has just a few counts. The chain employs TRBV2 and TRBJ1-3; D is possibly TRBD1 (6 bases). CDR1 and CDR2 (germline): SNHLY, FYNNEI. The CDR3 loop spans 14 amino acids. With 4 bases removed from V and 10 bases from J, the gap between germline ends came to 17 bases. The CDR3 DNA reads as TGTGCCAGCAGTGTGAAGGCAGGGGAGGTGACCATATATTTT. Residues: CASSVKAGEVTIYF.

This clonotype was counted only a few times. V usage is TRBV5-8 and J usage is TRBJ2-1; D not resolved. Deletions cut 2 bases from V and 7 bases from J, with 13 bases between. The CDR3 sequence is 14 residues long. The germline gives CDR1 SGHTS, CDR2 YDEGEE. The CDR3 is CASSFPNSRNEQFF. Here the CDR3 DNA reads TGTGCCAGCAGCTTCCCTAACAGCCGGAATGAGCAGTTCTTC.

Many counts were recorded for this clonotype. This rearrangement joins TRBV7-2 to TRBJ1-1, with D possibly matching TRBD1 (6 bases). Trimming took 5 bases from V and 2 from J, leaving 15 bases between them. CDR3 length: 15 amino acids. The germline CDR1 and CDR2 sequences are SGHTA and FQGNSA. This CDR3 is CASSRTQGTNTEAFF. The CDR3 coding sequence is TGTGCCAGCAGCCGAACACAGGGAACTAACACTGAAGCTTTCTTT.

This clonotype has ten or more counts. The V gene is TRBV11-2, the J gene TRBJ2-7; 9 bases are shared with TRBD1. The CDR3 consists of 15 residues. Per the germline V gene, CDR1 is SGHAT and CDR2 is FQNNGV. V shed 3 bases, J shed 1 base, and the junction held 4 bases outside the gene matches. In DNA form, the CDR3 reads TGTGCCAGCAGCTTCGCCGGGACAGGGTCCTACGAGCAGTACTTC. Protein: CASSFAGTGSYEQYF. Variable domain in full (rest from reference TRBV11-2 and TRBJ2-7): EAGVAQSPRYKIIEKRQSVAFWCNPISGHATLYWYQQILGQGPKLLIQFQNNGVVDDSQLPKDRFSAERLKGVDSTLKIQPAKLEDSAVYLCASSFAGTGSYEQYFGPGTRLTVT.

The CDR3, as DNA: TGCAGCGCCGGACAGGGGGCATCTGGGGCCAACGTCCTGACTTTC. It translates to CSAGQGASGANVLTF. V gene TRBV29-1 combines with J gene TRBJ2-6; TRBD1 aligns across 11 bases. The V gene end was trimmed by 7 bases and the J gene end by 1 base; junction bases not matched to a gene: 3. The CDR3 runs 15 residues. Germline assignment: CDR1 SQVTM and CDR2 ANQGSEA. Combining the CDR3 with reference TRBV29-1 and TRBJ2-6 gives the whole variable domain SAVISQKPSRDICQRGTSLTIQCQVDSQVTMMFWYRQQPGQSLTLIATANQGSEATYESGFVIDKFPISRPNLTFSTLTVSNMSPEDSSIYLCSAGQGASGANVLTFGAGSRLTVL.

This clonotype was counted ten times or more. This rearrangement joins TRBV5-1 to TRBJ2-3; D not certain. The CDR3 has 14 residues. V was cut by 6 bases and J by 2 bases, with 13 bases left in between. Per germline, CDR1 SGHRS and CDR2 YFSETQ. The CDR3 protein is CASTNGRDTDTQYF. CDR3 nucleotide sequence: TGCGCCAGCACCAATGGACGAGACACAGATACGCAGTATTTT.

This clonotype was seen at least ten times. V is TRBV7-3 and J is TRBJ1-6; no clear D gene. Between the trimmed V and J ends, which lost 4 bases and 7 bases, there was a span of 8 bases. This CDR3 spans 13 amino acids. Per germline, CDR1 SGHTA and CDR2 FQGTGA. CDR3 protein: CASSSLLNSPLHF. The CDR3 DNA reads TGTGCCAGCAGCTCTCTACTGAATTCACCCCTCCACTTT.

The chain has TRBV28 and TRBJ2-5, with D perhaps matching TRBD1 (7 bases). The CDR3 has 14 residues. CDR1 and CDR2 from the germline V gene are MDHEN and SYDVKM. V was shortened by 7 bases and J by 7 bases, with 19 bases between the two germline ends. As DNA, the CDR3 is TGTGCCAGCAACCCCAGGGGGGCTGGGGGGACCCAGTACTTC. Its protein is CASNPRGAGGTQYF. Looking up the rest from reference TRBV28 and TRBJ2-5 gives the full variable domain: DVKVTQSSRYLVKRTGEKVFLECVQDMDHENMFWYRQDPGLGLRLIYFSYDVKMKEKGDIPEGYSVSREKKERFSLILESASTNQTSMYLCASNPRGAGGTQYFGPGTRLLVL.

This clonotype was seen at least ten times. The rearrangement links TRBV28 to TRBJ2-7; TRBD2 aligns across 8 bases. CDR3 length equals 15 residues. With 1 base clipped from V and 3 bases from J, the junction kept 5 bases outside the gene matches. Germline CDR1 is MDHEN and CDR2 is SYDVKM. CDR3 sequence (DNA): TGTGCCAGCAGTTTATTAGCGGGGACACACTACGAGCAGTACTTC. Translation: CASSLLAGTHYEQYF.

This clonotype was seen many times. The CDR3 spells CSARQRGSYEQYF. DNA for the CDR3: TGCAGCGCTCGTCAACGGGGGTCCTACGAGCAGTACTTC. The chain employs TRBV29-1 and TRBJ2-7; tentative D call: TRBD2 (6 bases). Germline loops: CDR1 SQVTM, CDR2 ANQGSEA. Trimming cost V 7 bases and J 1 base, with 14 bases left between them. This CDR3 has 13 residues.

This clonotype was observed many times. This chain connects TRBV10-3 to TRBJ1-2; D remains ambiguous. Trimming shortened V by 5 bases and J by 0 bases, and 13 bases separated the two germline ends. Germline CDR1 reads ENHRY; CDR2 reads SYGVKD. The CDR3 consists of 15 residues. The chain's CDR3 is CAISNARYTNYGYTF. CDR3 sequence (DNA): TGTGCCATCAGTAACGCGAGGTATACTAACTATGGCTACACCTTC.

A word on this clonotype: The conserved phenylalanine or tryptophan is not found at the CDR3 terminus, so this likely reflects a read error. V usage is TRBV10-3 and J usage is TRBJ2-5, with 8 bases matching TRBD2. The J segment lost 5 bases and the V segment lost 4 bases, leaving 12 bases of the junction unmatched. Germline V CDR1 and CDR2: ENHRY, SYGVKD. The CDR3 extends over 16 amino acids. CDR3 sequence: CAISGGSGSTRETQYL. In nucleotides, the CDR3 is TGTGCCATCAGTGGAGGGAGCGGGAGTACGAGGGAGACCCAGTACCTC.

This clonotype was found many times. The CDR3 sequence: CASSSRLAGGGDTQYF. CDR3 in DNA: TGCGCCAGCAGCTCACGCCTAGCGGGGGGAGGAGATACGCAGTATTTT. V and J are TRBV5-1 and TRBJ2-3; 11 bases match TRBD2. V was pared by 3 bases and J by 5 bases, with 8 bases of the junction left unmatched. Germline CDR1 and CDR2: SGHRS and YFSETQ. The CDR3 is 16 residues long.

The chain joins TRBV5-5 to TRBJ1-4, with a possible D match to TRBD1 (6 bases). Germline CDR1 SGHKS, CDR2 YYEKEE (reference sequence). Trimming took 7 bases from V and 8 from J, leaving 24 bases between them. The CDR3 is 16 amino acids. The CDR3 is CASGLVGGGAKEKLFF. For the CDR3, the DNA is TGTGCCAGCGGACTCGTGGGGGGGGGCGCGAAAGAAAAACTGTTTTTT. The full variable domain, rest sourced from reference TRBV5-5 and TRBJ1-4, is DAGVTQSPTHLIKTRGQQVTLRCSPISGHKSVSWYQQVLGQGPQFIFQYYEKEERGRGNFPDRFSARQFPNYSSELNVNALLLGDSALYLCASGLVGGGAKEKLFFGSGTQLSVL.

The chain couples TRBV7-2 to TRBJ2-7, with D possibly being TRBD2 (5 bases). The V and J ends lost 4 bases and 4 bases respectively, with 20 bases between them. The length of the CDR3 is 16 residues. Germline V gene data show CDR1 as SGHTA and CDR2 as FQGNSA. DNA of the CDR3: TGTGCCAGCAGCTCCTTCTCCGCGGGTTTGTATTACGAGCAGTACTTC. This translates into CASSSFSAGLYYEQYF.